The rows below give T cell receptor beta chains drawn from one sample of a study of blood T cell repertoires in COVID-19. Measured with immunoSEQ multiplex PCR; TCRdb has only the in-frame clones, and not every one. The sample lists fewer than 80,000 clones; around 82% were seen once. Specimen: peripheral blood. These receptors all stem from a man aged 55 to 69 with COVID-19, enrolled during active disease. Each CDR3 is given with its conserved first and last residue. D genes are given only for firm matches. Rows give clone size only sometimes, using once, few, many, or a class for an expanded clone.

size,J,D,V,DNA,CDR3
NA,TRBJ2-7,TRBD1,TRBV6-5,TGTGCCAGCAAGATGTCGACAGGGGCGTACGAGCAGTACTTC,CASKMSTGAYEQYF
few,TRBJ2-5,TRBD1,TRBV11-3,TGTGCCAGCAGGCCAGGGGGTGGGGGCCAAGAGACCCAGTACTTC,CASRPGGGGQETQYF
NA,TRBJ1-2,NA,TRBV11-3,TGTGCCAGCAGCTTCTCTAACTATGGCTACACCTTC,CASSFSNYGYTF
few,TRBJ1-1,NA,TRBV5-1,TGCGCCAGCAGCTTGGGACAGTTCGACACTGAAGCTTTCTTT,CASSLGQFDTEAFF
NA,TRBJ1-2,NA,TRBV5-5,TGTGCCAGCAGCTTCAGTCAATCTCCCGGCTACACCTTC,CASSFSQSPGYTF
NA,TRBJ1-1,NA,TRBV20-1,TGCAGTGCCCCGGGGGACACTGAAGCTTTCTTT,CSAPGDTEAFF
NA,TRBJ2-7,NA,TRBV11-2,TGTGCCAGCAGCTCCCTGCGGACTAACTACGAGCAGTACTTC,CASSSLRTNYEQYF
NA,TRBJ1-4,TRBD1,TRBV2,TGTGCCAGCAGTTGGGACAGGGATGAAAAACTGTTTTTT,CASSWDRDEKLFF
NA,TRBJ2-7,NA,TRBV18,TGTGCCAGCTCACGAGGCTCCTACGAGCAGTACTTC,CASSRGSYEQYF
NA,TRBJ2-5,NA,TRBV3-1/TRBV3-2,TGTGCCAGCAGCCAAGTCTCGGGTGCTGGGACCCAGTACTTC,CASSQVSGAGTQYF
NA,TRBJ2-1,TRBD2,TRBV4-1,TGCGCCAGCAGCCAAGAGACCGGACTAGCGGGAGACTCCTACAATGAGCAGTTCTTC,CASSQETGLAGDSYNEQFF